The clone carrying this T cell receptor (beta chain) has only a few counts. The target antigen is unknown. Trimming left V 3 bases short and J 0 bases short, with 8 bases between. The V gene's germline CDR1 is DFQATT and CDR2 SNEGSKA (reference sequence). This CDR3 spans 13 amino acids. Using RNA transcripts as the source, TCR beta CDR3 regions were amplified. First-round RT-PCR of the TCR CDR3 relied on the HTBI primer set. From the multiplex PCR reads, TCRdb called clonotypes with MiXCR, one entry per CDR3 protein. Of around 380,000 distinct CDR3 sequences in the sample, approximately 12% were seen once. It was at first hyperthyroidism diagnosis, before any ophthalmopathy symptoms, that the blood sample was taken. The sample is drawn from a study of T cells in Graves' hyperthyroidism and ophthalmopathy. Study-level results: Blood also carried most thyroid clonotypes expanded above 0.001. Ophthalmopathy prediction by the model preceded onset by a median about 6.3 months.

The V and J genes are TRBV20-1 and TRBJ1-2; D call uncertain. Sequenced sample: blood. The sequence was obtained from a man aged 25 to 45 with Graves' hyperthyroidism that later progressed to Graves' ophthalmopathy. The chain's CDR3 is CSARTRTNYGYTF. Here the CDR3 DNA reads TGCAGTGCTAGGACGAGGACTAACTATGGCTACACCTTC.